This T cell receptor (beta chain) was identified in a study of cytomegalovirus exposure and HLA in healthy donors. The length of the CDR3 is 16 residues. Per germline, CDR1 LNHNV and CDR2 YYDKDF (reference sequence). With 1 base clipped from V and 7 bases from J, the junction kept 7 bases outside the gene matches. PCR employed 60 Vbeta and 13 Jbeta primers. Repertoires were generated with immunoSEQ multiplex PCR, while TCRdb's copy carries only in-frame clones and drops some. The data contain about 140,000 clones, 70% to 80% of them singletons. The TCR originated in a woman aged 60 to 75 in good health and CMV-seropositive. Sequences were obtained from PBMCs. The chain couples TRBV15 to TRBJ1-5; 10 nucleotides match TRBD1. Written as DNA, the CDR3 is TGTGCCACCAGCAGAGGCGGAGGACAGGGGGGACAGCCCCAGCATTTT. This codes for CATSRGGGQGGQPQHF.